This TCR beta chain came from a study of T cell changes during pregnancy in multiple sclerosis. The V gene lost 0 bases and the J gene lost 2 bases, with 11 bases spanning the gap. There are 15 residues in the CDR3. From germline, CDR1 is SGHDN and CDR2 FVKESK. TCRdb's table, derived via immunoSEQ multiplex PCR, lists solely in-frame clones and lacks some. The sample shows approximately 40,000 clones, about 91% of them seen only once. The origin of this receptor is a female donor with multiple sclerosis, enrolled in a pregnancy study. The source material was CD8+ T cells from peripheral blood mononuclear cells, sampled after pregnancy. The genes are TRBV14 and TRBJ2-7; D is perhaps TRBD1 (5 bases). The chain's CDR3 is CASSQDQGLPYEQYF. CDR3 DNA sequence: TGTGCCAGCAGCCAAGATCAGGGCCTCCCCTACGAGCAGTACTTC.